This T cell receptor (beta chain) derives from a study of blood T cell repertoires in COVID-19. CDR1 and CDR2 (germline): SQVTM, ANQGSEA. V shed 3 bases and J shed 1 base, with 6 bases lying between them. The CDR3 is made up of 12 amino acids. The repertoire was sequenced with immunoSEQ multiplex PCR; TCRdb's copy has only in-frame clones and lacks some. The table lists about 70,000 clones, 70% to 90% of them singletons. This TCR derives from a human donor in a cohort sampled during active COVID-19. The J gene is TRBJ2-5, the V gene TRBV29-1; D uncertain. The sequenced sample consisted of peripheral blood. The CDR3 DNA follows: TGCAGCGTTGATGAGCCCCAAGAGACCCAGTACTTC. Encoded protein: CSVDEPQETQYF.